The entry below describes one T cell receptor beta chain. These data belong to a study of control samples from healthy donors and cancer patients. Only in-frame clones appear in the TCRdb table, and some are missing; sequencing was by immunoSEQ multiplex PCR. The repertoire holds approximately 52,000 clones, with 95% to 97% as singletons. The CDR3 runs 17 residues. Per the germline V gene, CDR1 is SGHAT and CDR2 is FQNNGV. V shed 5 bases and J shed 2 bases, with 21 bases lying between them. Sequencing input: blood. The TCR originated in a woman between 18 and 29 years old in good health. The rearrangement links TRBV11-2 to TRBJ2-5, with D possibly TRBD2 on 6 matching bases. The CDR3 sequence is CASSPRVLAAQQETQYF. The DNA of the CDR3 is TGTGCCAGCAGCCCGAGGGTACTAGCAGCCCAACAAGAGACCCAGTACTTC.